This T cell receptor beta chain was recovered during a study of beta chain features in type 1 diabetes. The authors reverse transcribed all of the isolated RNA, so sequencing captured expressed TCRB transcripts. The protocol was immunoSEQ multiplex PCR, while the TCRdb copy is restricted to in-frame clones and leaves out a portion. This table holds some 660,000 clones, over 13% found once. Points from the study as a whole: In every one of the four CD4+ subsets, TCRB CDR3s were moderately but significantly shorter in Type 1 diabetes patients.

Germline trimming cut 0 bases from V and 5 bases from J; bases unmatched to any gene: 10. The CDR3 is 16 amino acids. Germline V lookup: CDR1 SGHDT, CDR2 YYEEEE. This clone was observed a handful of times. Its antigen is undetermined. The receptor was isolated from a man aged 18 to 29 with type 1 diabetes. Sequenced: naive CD4+ T cells from blood. The chain couples TRBV5-6 to TRBJ2-7, with TRBD1 matching 8 bases. For the CDR3, the DNA is TGTGCCAGCAGCTTGGAAGGTTGGACAGGGATCCACGAGCAGTACTTC. This encodes CASSLEGWTGIHEQYF.